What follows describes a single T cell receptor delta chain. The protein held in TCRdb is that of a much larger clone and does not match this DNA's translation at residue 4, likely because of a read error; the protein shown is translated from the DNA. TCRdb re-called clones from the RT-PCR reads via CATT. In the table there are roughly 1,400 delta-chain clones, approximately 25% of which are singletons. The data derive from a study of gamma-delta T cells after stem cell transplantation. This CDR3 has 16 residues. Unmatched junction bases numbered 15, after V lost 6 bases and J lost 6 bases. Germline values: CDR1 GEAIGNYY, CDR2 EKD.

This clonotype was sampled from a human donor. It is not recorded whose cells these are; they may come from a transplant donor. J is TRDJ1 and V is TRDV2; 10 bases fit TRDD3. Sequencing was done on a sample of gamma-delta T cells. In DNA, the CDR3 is TGTGCCTGTAACAAGGTGGGGGATACAGGGGACTATAAACTCATCTTT. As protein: CACNKVGDTGDYKLIF.